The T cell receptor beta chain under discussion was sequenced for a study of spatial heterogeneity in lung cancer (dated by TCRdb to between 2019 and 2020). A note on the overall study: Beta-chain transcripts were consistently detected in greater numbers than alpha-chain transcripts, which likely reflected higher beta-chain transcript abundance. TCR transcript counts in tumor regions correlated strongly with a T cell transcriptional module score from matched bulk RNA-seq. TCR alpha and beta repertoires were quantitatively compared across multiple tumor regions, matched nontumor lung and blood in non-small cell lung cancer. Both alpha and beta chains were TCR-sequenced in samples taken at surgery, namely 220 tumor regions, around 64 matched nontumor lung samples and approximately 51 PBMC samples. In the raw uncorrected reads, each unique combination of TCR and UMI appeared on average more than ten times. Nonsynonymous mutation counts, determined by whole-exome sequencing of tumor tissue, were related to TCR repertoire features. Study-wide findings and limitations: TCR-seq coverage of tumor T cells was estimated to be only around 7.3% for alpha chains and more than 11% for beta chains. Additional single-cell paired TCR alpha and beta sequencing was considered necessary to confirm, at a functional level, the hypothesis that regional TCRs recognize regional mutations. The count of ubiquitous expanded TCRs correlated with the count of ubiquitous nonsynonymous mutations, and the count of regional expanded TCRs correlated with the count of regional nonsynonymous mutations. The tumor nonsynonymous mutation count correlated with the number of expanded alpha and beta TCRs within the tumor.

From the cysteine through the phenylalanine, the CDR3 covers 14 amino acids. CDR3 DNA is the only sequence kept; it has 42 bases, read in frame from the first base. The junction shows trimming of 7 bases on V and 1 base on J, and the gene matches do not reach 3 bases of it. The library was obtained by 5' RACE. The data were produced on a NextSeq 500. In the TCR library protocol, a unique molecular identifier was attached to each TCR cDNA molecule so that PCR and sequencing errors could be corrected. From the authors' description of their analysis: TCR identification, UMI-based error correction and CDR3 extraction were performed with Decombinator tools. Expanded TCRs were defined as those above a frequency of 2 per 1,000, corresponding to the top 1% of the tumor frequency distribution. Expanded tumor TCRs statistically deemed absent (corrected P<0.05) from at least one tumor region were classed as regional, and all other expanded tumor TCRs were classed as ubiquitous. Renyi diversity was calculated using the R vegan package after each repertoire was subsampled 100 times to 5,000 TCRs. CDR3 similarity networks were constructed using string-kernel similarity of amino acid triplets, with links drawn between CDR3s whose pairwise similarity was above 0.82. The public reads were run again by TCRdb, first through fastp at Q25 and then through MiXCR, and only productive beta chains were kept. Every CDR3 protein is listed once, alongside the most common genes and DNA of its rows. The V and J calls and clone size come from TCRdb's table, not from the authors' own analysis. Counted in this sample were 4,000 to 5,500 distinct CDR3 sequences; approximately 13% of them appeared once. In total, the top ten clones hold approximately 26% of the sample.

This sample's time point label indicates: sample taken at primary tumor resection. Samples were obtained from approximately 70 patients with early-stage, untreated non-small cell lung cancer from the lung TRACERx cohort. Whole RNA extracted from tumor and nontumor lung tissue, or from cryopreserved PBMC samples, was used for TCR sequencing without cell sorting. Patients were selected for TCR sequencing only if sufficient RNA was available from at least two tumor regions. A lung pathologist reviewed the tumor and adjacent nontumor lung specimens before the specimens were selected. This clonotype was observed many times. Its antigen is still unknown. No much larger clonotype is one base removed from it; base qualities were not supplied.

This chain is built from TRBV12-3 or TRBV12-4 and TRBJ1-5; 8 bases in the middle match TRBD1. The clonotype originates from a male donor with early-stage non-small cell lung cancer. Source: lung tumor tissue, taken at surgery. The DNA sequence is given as TGTGCCAGCACGCGGACAGGGAGCAATCAGCCCCAGCATTTT. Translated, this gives CASTRTGSNQPQHF.